This T cell receptor (beta chain) was identified in a study of tumor-infiltrating lymphocytes in glioblastoma multiforme. V was clipped by 4 bases and J by 4 bases; unmatched bases: 3. Germline V gives CDR1 SQVTM, CDR2 ANQGSEA. This CDR3 is 13 amino acids long. Three nested ARM-PCR rounds with V-beta and C-beta primers built TCRB libraries. TCRdb recomputed calls from the multiplex PCR reads with MiXCR, one row per CDR3 protein. This table has 13,000 to 15,000 distinct CDR3 sequences, approximately 71% appearing once. The TCR originated in a male donor with glioblastoma. The chain links TRBV29-1 to TRBJ2-5, with TRBD1 matching 10 bases. Sequenced input: brain tumor tissue. For the CDR3, the DNA is TGCAGCGTTGCCGGGACAGGGGCAGAGACCCAGTACTTC. Its translation: CSVAGTGAETQYF.